This T cell receptor (beta chain) was identified in a study of blood T cell repertoires in COVID-19. This table comes from immunoSEQ multiplex PCR, and its TCRdb copy is limited to in-frame clones, with some not included. There are more than 60,000 clones in the sample; about 74% occur only once, and just over 2.5% lies in the top ten. CDR3 length equals 16 residues. V lost 4 bases and J lost 0, with 12 bases in between. Germline V gene data show CDR1 as LGHNA and CDR2 as YNFKEQ. This clonotype was sampled from a human donor with acute or convalescent COVID-19. The donor label of this sample is uncertain. The rearrangement joins TRBV4-2 to TRBJ1-4, with D possibly being TRBD1 (5 bases). Material: peripheral blood. CDR3 sequence reads: CASSRTSTATNEKLFF. CDR3 coding DNA: TGTGCCAGCAGCCGTACTTCGACAGCAACTAATGAAAAACTGTTTTTT.